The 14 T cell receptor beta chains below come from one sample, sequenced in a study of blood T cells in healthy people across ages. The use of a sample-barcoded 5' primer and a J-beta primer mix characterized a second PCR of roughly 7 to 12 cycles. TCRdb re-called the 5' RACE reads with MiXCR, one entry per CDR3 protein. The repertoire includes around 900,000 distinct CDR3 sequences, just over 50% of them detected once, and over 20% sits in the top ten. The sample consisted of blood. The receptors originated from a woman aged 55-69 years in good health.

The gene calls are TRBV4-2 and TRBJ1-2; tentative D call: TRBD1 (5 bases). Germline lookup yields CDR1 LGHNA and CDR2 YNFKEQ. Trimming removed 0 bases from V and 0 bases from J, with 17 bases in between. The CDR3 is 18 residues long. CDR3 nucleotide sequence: TGTGCCAGCAGCCAAGAGTTCCAGGGAATAGGAGCTAACTATGGCTACACCTTC. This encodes CASSQEFQGIGANYGYTF.

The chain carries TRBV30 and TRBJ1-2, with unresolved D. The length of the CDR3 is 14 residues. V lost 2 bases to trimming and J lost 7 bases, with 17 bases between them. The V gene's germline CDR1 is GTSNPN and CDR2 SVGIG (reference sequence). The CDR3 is CAWSIRAAIGGYTF. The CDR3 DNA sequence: TGTGCCTGGAGTATTAGGGCGGCGATTGGTGGCTACACCTTC.

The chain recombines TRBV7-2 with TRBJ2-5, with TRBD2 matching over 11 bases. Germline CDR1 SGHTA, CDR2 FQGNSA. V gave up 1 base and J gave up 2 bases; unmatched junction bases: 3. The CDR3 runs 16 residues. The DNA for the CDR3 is TGTGCCAGCAGCTTAGATTGGACTAGCGGGCAAGAGACCCAGTACTTC. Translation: CASSLDWTSGQETQYF.

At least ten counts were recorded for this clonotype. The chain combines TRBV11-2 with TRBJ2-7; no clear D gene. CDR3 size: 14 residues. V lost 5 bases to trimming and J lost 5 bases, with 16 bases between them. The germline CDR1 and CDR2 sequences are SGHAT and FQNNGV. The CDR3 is CASSTQDGRNEQYF. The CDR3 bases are TGTGCCAGCAGCACCCAGGATGGGCGAAACGAGCAGTACTTC.

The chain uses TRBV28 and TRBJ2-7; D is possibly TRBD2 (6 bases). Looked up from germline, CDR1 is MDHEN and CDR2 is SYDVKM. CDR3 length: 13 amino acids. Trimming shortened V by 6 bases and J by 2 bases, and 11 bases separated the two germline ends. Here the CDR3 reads CASSQRATYEQYF. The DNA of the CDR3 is TGTGCCAGCAGCCAGCGGGCTACCTACGAGCAGTACTTC.

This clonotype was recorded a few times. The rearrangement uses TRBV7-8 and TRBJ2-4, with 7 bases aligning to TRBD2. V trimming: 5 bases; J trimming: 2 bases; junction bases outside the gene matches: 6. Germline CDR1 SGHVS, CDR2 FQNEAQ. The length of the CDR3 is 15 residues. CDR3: CASSTPGGPKNIQYF. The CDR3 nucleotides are TGTGCCAGCAGCACCCCGGGGGGACCCAAAAACATTCAGTACTTC.

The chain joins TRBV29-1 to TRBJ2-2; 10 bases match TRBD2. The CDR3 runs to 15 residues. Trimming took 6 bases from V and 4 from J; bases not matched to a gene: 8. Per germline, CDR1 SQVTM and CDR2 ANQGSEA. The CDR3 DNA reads TGCAGCGTGGCCCCTAGCGGGAGTTCCACCGGGGAGCTGTTTTTT. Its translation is CSVAPSGSSTGELFF.

As DNA, the CDR3 is TGTGCCAGCAGCAAGGACAGGCTTCTCACAGATACGCAGTATTTT. This translates into CASSKDRLLTDTQYF. The chain employs TRBV25-1 and TRBJ2-3, with 7 positions matching TRBD1. The CDR3 is 15 residues long. J gave up 2 bases and V 6 bases, and 8 bases lay outside the gene matches. Germline loops: CDR1 MGHDK, CDR2 SYGVNS.

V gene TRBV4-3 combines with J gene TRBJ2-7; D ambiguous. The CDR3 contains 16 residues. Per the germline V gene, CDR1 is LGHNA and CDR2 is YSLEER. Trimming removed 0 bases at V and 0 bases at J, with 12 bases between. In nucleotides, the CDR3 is TGCGCCAGCAGCCAAGATGGTGGCGCGAGCTCCTACGAGCAGTACTTC. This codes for CASSQDGGASSYEQYF.

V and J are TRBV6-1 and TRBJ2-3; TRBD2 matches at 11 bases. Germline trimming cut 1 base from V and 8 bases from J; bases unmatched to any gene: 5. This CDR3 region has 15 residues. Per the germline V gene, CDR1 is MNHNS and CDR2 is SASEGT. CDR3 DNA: TGTGCCAGCAGTGAAGGGCTAGCGGGAGGAGGTACGCAGTATTTT. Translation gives CASSEGLAGGGTQYF.

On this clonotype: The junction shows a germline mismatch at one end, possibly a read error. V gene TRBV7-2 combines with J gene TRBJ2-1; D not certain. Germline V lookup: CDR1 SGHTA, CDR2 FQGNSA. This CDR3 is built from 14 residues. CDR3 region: CAGSKDRAYNEQFF. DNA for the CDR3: TGTGCCGGCAGCAAAGACCGAGCCTACAATGAGCAGTTCTTC.

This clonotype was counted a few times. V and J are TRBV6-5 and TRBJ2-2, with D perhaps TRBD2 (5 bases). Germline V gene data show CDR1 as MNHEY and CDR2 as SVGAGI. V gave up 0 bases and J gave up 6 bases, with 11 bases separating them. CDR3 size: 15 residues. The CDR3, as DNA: TGTGCCAGCAGTTACTCGAGCGGCACGGCCGGGGAGCTGTTTTTT. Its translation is CASSYSSGTAGELFF.

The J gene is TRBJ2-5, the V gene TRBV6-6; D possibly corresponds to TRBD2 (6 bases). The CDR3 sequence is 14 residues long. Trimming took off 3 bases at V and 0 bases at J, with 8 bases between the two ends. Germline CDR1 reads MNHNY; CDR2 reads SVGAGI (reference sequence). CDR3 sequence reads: CASSYAGYQETQYF. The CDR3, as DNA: TGTGCCAGCAGTTATGCGGGATACCAAGAGACCCAGTACTTC.

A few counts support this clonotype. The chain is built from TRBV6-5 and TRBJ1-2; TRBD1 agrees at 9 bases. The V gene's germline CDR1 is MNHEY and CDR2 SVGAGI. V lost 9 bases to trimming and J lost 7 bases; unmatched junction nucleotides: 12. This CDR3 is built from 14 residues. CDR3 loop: CASTGQGHFSGYTF. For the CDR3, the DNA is TGTGCCAGTACGGGACAGGGTCACTTTAGTGGCTACACCTTC.